The clone carrying this T cell receptor (beta chain) was picked up many times. The record originates from a study of T-cell reconstitution after alpha-beta-depleted transplantation in children. Unique molecular identifiers were incorporated when the TCRbeta library was constructed. TCRdb used MiXCR to reprocess the PCR reads, holding one entry per CDR3 protein. The profile shows roughly 610,000 distinct CDR3 sequences, 10% to 13% of them singletons. The germline V gene has CDR1 SNHLY and CDR2 FYNNEI. The CDR3 contains 15 residues. V lost 8 bases, J lost 2 bases, and 5 bases stayed unmatched. Sample: PBMCs from the stem cell graft donor, taken from the stem cell graft. This TCR was sampled from a human donor who donated a stem cell graft to a child with acute myeloid leukemia. The rearrangement uses TRBV2 and TRBJ2-4; TRBD1 agrees at 11 bases. CDR3: CASVGQGASKNIQYF. The CDR3, as DNA: TGTGCCAGCGTTGGACAGGGGGCGTCCAAAAACATTCAGTACTTC.